The sequence of this T cell receptor (beta chain) was determined in a study of shared clonotypes between healthy human individuals. Libraries were prepared by immunoSEQ multiplex PCR; TCRdb keeps only in-frame clonotypes and omits some of them. The sample has about 330,000 clones, approximately 79% seen once; the top ten hold 10%. This CDR3 contains 18 residues. V was pared by 1 base and J by 3 bases, with 20 bases between. The germline V gene has CDR1 LGHNA and CDR2 YSLEER. The sequenced sample was memory CD4+ T cells sorted from blood. The subset here: CD45RA-negative fraction. This TCR was sampled from a man between 25 and 39 years old in good health. The J gene is TRBJ2-3, the V gene TRBV4-3; TRBD2 might be the D (6 bases). The CDR3 sequence is CASSQVRSGTLGTDTQYF. The CDR3 coding sequence is TGCGCCAGCAGCCAAGTCCGATCGGGGACTTTGGGGACAGATACGCAGTATTTT.